Listed below are T cell receptor beta chains from one sample, sequenced in a study of tumor and adjacent non-tumor tissue in lung cancer. TCRdb passed the multiplex PCR reads through MiXCR, listing each CDR3 protein once. The table includes under 250,000 distinct CDR3 sequences, 70% to 75% detected once. Sequenced material: lung tumor tissue. Every receptor here comes from a man between 60 and 75 years old with non-small cell lung cancer. CDR3s include the opening cysteine and the closing phenylalanine or tryptophan. A D gene is named only where the DNA matches it firmly. A row's size may be missing; if present it is once, few, many or a size class.

NA | TRBJ2-7 | TRBV4-2 | TRBD1 | TGTGCCAGCAGCCAGGACCGACAGGGGGGGTTTAGCGAGCAGTACTTC | CASSQDRQGGFSEQYF
many | TRBJ1-1 | TRBV6-2/TRBV6-3 | TRBD1 | TGTGCCAGCAGTTATATGACAGGGGGGAACACTGAAGCTTTCTTT | CASSYMTGGNTEAFF
many | TRBJ2-4 | TRBV20-1 | NA | TGCAGTGCTAGAGTCCCCCGTGGGGCCAAAAACATTCAGTACTTC | CSARVPRGAKNIQYF
NA | TRBJ1-6 | TRBV20-1 | TRBD1 | TGCAGTGCTAGAGAGATGTATACAGGGGCCGATTCACCCCTCCACTTT | CSAREMYTGADSPLHF
NA | TRBJ2-3 | TRBV20-1 | NA | TGCAGTGCTATCCCTTTGGGATGGGAGCGGCGGTACCTCACATATACGCAGTATTTT | CSAIPLGWERRYLTYTQYF
NA | TRBJ2-2 | TRBV2 | NA | TGTGCCAGCAGTTCGGTTGAGGGCAGGGAGCTGTTTTTT | CASSSVEGRELFF
NA | TRBJ2-7 | TRBV10-2 | NA | TGCGCCAGCAGTGAGTACCGCGGGGTGTACGAGCAGTACTTC | CASSEYRGVYEQYF
NA | TRBJ2-1 | TRBV12-3/TRBV12-4 | NA | TGTGCCAACAGTTGGATGAGCTCCTACATTGAGCAGTTCTTC | CANSWMSSYIEQFF
NA | TRBJ2-2 | TRBV11-3 | NA | TGTGCCATCCGCTCGGGGCCGGACACCGGGGAGCTGTTTTTT | CAIRSGPDTGELFF
NA | TRBJ2-1 | TRBV11-3 | NA | TGTGCCGGCAGCTTAATCGAAGCGAAGGAGCAGTTCTTC | CAGSLIEAKEQFF
NA | TRBJ1-4 | TRBV10-3 | NA | TGTGCCACCACAGCGACCCAGGATGAAAAACTGTTTTTT | CATTATQDEKLFF
NA | TRBJ1-6 | TRBV12-3/TRBV12-4 | TRBD1 | TGTGCCAGCACCCCAGACAGGGGGGTTAGGCTCCTCCACTTT | CASTPDRGVRLLHF
NA | TRBJ1-5 | TRBV5-6 | TRBD1 | TGTGCCAGTAGCTTGGAGGGGGCAGGAACACAGCCCCTGCATTTT | CASSLEGAGTQPLHF
few | TRBJ1-1 | TRBV7-8 | NA | TGTGCCAGCAGCCAGCACTTGGGTGAAGCTTTCTTT | CASSQHLGEAFF
NA | TRBJ2-1 | TRBV5-1 | TRBD2 | TGCGCCAGCAGCTTGGCGCTGGGGGGGAGCGGTTCCTACAATGAGCAGTTCTTC | CASSLALGGSGSYNEQFF
NA | TRBJ1-5 | TRBV4-3 | NA | TGCGCCAGCTGCCAATATGGGGGACAGCCCCAGCATTTT | CASCQYGGQPQHF
NA | TRBJ1-4 | TRBV6-6 | NA | TGTGCCAGCAGTTACGGACATAGTTGCGAAAAACTGTTTTTT | CASSYGHSCEKLFF
NA | TRBJ2-7 | TRBV11-1 | TRBD2 | TGTACCGGCAGCTTCTCGACTAGCTTTAGGGAGCAATACTTC | CTGSFSTSFREQYF
NA | TRBJ2-5 | TRBV5-4 | TRBD2 | TGTGCCAGCAGCTTGGAGTATAGCGGGAAGACCCAGTACTTC | CASSLEYSGKTQYF
NA | TRBJ2-3 | TRBV20-1 | NA | TGCAGTGCTATGTCCCAGGGGGGGGGCACAGATAAGCAGTATTTT | CSAMSQGGGTDKQYF
few | TRBJ2-3 | TRBV6-6 | TRBD2 | TGTGCCAGCAGTTACTCCTGGACTAGCGGGACTAGCACAGATACGCAGTATTTT | CASSYSWTSGTSTDTQYF
NA | TRBJ2-3 | TRBV12-3/TRBV12-4 | NA | TGTGCCAGCACCACCGTTAGCACAGATATACAGTATTTT | CASTTVSTDIQYF
few | TRBJ1-6 | TRBV11-2 | NA | TGTGCCAGCAGCTTAGTCGGTCGGGTAAATTCACCCCTCCACTTT | CASSLVGRVNSPLHF
NA | TRBJ2-7 | TRBV11-1 | NA | TGTGCAACCAGCTTAGCGATTCGTGACAACTCTTACGAGCGGTACTTC | CATSLAIRDNSYERYF
NA | TRBJ2-3 | TRBV6-2/TRBV6-3 | NA | TGTGCCAGCAATTACTCCTACGGGGGAGGCACAGATACGCAGTATTTT | CASNYSYGGGTDTQYF
NA | TRBJ2-7 | TRBV12-3/TRBV12-4 | NA | TGCGGCAGCAGTTTCCGGGGCTACGAGCAGTACTTC | CGSSFRGYEQYF
NA | TRBJ1-5 | TRBV20-1 | TRBD1 | TGCAGTGCTATACAGGGGAATCAGTCCCGGCATTTT | CSAIQGNQSRHF
NA | TRBJ2-5 | TRBV20-1 | TRBD2 | TGCAGTGGTCAGGAGGGGCTAGCGGGGGACCAAGAGACCCAATACTTC | CSGQEGLAGDQETQYF
NA | TRBJ2-3 | TRBV12-3/TRBV12-4 | NA | TGTGCCAGAAGTTTAGGGGCAGGTTCACTTAGCACGGATACGCAGTATTTT | CARSLGAGSLSTDTQYF
few | TRBJ1-1 | TRBV10-2 | NA | TGCGCCAGCACCATGAACACTGAAGCTTTCTTT | CASTMNTEAFF
once | TRBJ2-3 | TRBV11-3 | NA | TGTGCCAGCTCACAGACAGATAGTAGCACAGAAACGCAGTATTTT | CASSQTDSSTETQYF
once | TRBJ2-7 | TRBV20-1 | TRBD2 | TGCAGTGCTAGAGGCGGGAGTAGCGGGACGAACTGCGAGCAGTACTTC | CSARGGSSGTNCEQYF
NA | TRBJ1-4 | TRBV4-3 | NA | TGCGCCGGCAGCCAGGAAGTTGCCGGGGGGGGTCAGGCTGAAAAACTGTTTTTT | CAGSQEVAGGGQAEKLFF
NA | TRBJ2-2 | TRBV11-3 | NA | TGTGCAAGCAGCCCAGCCGGAGGGGGTAGTTACACCAGGGAGCTGTTTTTT | CASSPAGGGSYTRELFF
NA | TRBJ2-7 | TRBV7-9 | NA | TGTGCCAGCAGCTTAAAGGGAACCCACGAGCAGTACTTC | CASSLKGTHEQYF
few | TRBJ2-5 | TRBV5-1 | NA | TGCGCCAGCAGCATAAACAGTGACGGGACCCAGTACTTC | CASSINSDGTQYF
few | TRBJ1-2 | TRBV11-2 | TRBD1 | TGTGCCAGCAGCAGCATAGACAGGGCCTATGGCTACACCTTC | CASSSIDRAYGYTF
NA | TRBJ2-5 | TRBV5-5 | NA | TGTGTCAGTAGCTTGATGCAGGGCGAGAGAAGCCAGTACTTC | CVSSLMQGERSQYF
NA | TRBJ2-7 | TRBV2 | TRBD1 | TGTGCCAGTAGCGTCCGGGACAGGGGCAACGAGCAGTACTTC | CASSVRDRGNEQYF
NA | TRBJ2-7 | TRBV6-5 | NA | TGTGCCAGCAGTTACTCAAATAGGACCGGCTACGAGCAGTACTTC | CASSYSNRTGYEQYF
NA | TRBJ2-3 | TRBV29-1 | NA | TGCATAGTTGGAGAGGGTGGGGATACGCAGTATTTT | CIVGEGGDTQYF
NA | TRBJ2-2 | TRBV29-1 | NA | TGCATCGCCGGTAGGCGGGACACCGGGGAGCTGTTTTTT | CIAGRRDTGELFF